Below, 30 T cell receptor beta chains from the same sample are listed, as sequenced in a study of cytomegalovirus exposure and HLA in healthy donors. Use of 60 Vbeta and 13 Jbeta primers characterized the PCR. TCRdb keeps only in-frame clones here, not all; method: immunoSEQ multiplex PCR. The sample gives roughly 150,000 clones, about 81% of which show up once; roughly 6.6% is in the top ten. The sequencing input was PBMCs. These receptors were obtained from a man under 40 in good health and CMV-seronegative.

The chain uses TRBV28 and TRBJ1-2; 8 nucleotides agree with TRBD1. Germline CDR1 reads MDHEN; CDR2 reads SYDVKM. The CDR3 is made up of 15 amino acids. The V gene end was trimmed by 5 bases and the J gene end by 8 bases; junction bases not matched to a gene: 13. In DNA, the CDR3 is TGTGCCAGCAGTGATGCACGGACAGGGCTAAAGGGCTACACCTTC. Protein: CASSDARTGLKGYTF.

The genes are TRBV30 and TRBJ2-7; a possible D gene is TRBD1 (5 bases). Germline CDR1 GTSNPN, CDR2 SVGIG (reference sequence). The CDR3 has 14 amino acids. With 0 bases removed from V and 2 bases from J, the gap between germline ends came to 11 bases. As DNA, the CDR3 is TGTGCCTGGAGTGTAGGGGAAATGGCCTACGAGCAGTACTTC. This translates into CAWSVGEMAYEQYF.

V and J are TRBV7-6 and TRBJ2-1; a possible D gene is TRBD2 (7 bases). This CDR3 is 15 amino acids long. The V end was cut by 8 bases, the J end by 8 bases, with 22 bases between. Germline CDR1 and CDR2: SGHVS and FNYEAQ. In DNA form, the CDR3 reads TGTGCCAGCTCGCGGGGATTAGGGGGGGCTCATGAGCAGTTCTTC. This encodes CASSRGLGGAHEQFF.

The V and J genes are TRBV11-3 and TRBJ2-1; 7 bases map to TRBD1. J gave up 1 base and V 5 bases, and 8 bases lay outside the gene matches. Germline V gene data show CDR1 as SGHNT and CDR2 as YENEEA. The CDR3 covers 16 residues. CDR3 nucleotide sequence: TGTGCCAGCAGCCCGGGGCAGGGGGAGTCCTACAATGAGCAGTTCTTC. Its protein is CASSPGQGESYNEQFF.

This chain links TRBV2 with TRBJ1-6; D is perhaps TRBD1 (5 bases). Germline CDR1 and CDR2: SNHLY and FYNNEI. V gave up 5 bases and J gave up 7 bases, with 15 bases separating them. CDR3 size: 15 residues. CDR3 DNA sequence: TGTGCCAGCAGTTACGCCGACAGCTACAATTCACCCCTCCACTTT. The encoded protein is CASSYADSYNSPLHF.

V and J are TRBV5-6 and TRBJ1-3; D unresolved. Germline assignment: CDR1 SGHDT and CDR2 YYEEEE. Trimming removed 0 bases at V and 0 bases at J, with 7 bases between. The CDR3 spans 15 residues. The CDR3 region has the DNA TGTGCCAGCAGCTTGGTATCGGGCTCTGGAAACACCATATATTTT. Protein: CASSLVSGSGNTIYF.

The chain recombines TRBV28 with TRBJ2-1; the match to TRBD1 covers 9 bases. Germline assignment: CDR1 MDHEN and CDR2 SYDVKM. Trimming took 8 bases from V and 1 from J; bases not matched to a gene: 6. This CDR3 is 15 amino acids long. The CDR3 loop is CASGTGYRSYNEQFF. The CDR3 DNA is TGTGCCAGCGGGACAGGGTATCGGTCCTACAATGAGCAGTTCTTC.

This chain uses TRBV19 with TRBJ2-2; tentative D call: TRBD2 (6 bases). CDR3 length equals 15 residues. Germline V lookup: CDR1 LNHDA, CDR2 SQIVND (reference sequence). Deletions cut 6 bases from V and 4 bases from J, with 15 bases between. CDR3 bases: TGTGCCAGTAGCCAAGACGGGGGTGGCACCGGGGAGCTGTTTTTT. This encodes CASSQDGGGTGELFF.

The V call is TRBV7-8, the J call TRBJ2-5; 8 bases fit TRBD1. V gave up 0 bases and J gave up 11 bases; unmatched junction bases: 17. The CDR3 is 17 residues long. CDR1 is SGHVS, CDR2 FQNEAQ, per germline. CDR3 coding DNA: TGTGCCAGCAGCTTAGCAGCTGGGACAGGAGCCTCATGGGAGCAGTACTTC. Its translation is CASSLAAGTGASWEQYF.

V is TRBV28 and J is TRBJ1-4, with D unresolved. From germline, CDR1 is MDHEN and CDR2 SYDVKM. This CDR3 has 14 residues. The V end lost 2 bases, the J end lost 1 base, and 5 bases lay between the germline ends. This CDR3 is CASSLQETNEKLFF. The CDR3 DNA is TGTGCCAGCAGTTTACAGGAAACTAATGAAAAACTGTTTTTT.

This chain connects TRBV7-9 to TRBJ2-6; 10 bases match TRBD2. Unmatched junction bases numbered 5, after V lost 2 bases and J lost 1 base. The CDR3 extends over 18 amino acids. Per the germline V gene, CDR1 is SEHNR and CDR2 is FQNEAQ (reference sequence). CDR3 nucleotides: TGTGCCAGCAGCTTAAGCCTAGCGGGAGCTTCTGGGGCCAACGTCCTGACTTTC. Encoded protein: CASSLSLAGASGANVLTF.

V usage is TRBV4-1 and J usage is TRBJ2-1; the match to TRBD2 covers 8 bases. This CDR3 contains 14 residues. V was clipped by 7 bases and J by 6 bases; unmatched bases: 8. The germline V gene encodes CDR1 MGHRA and CDR2 YSYEKL. CDR3 bases: TGCGCCAGCACTGGGGGACTAGAACCCAATGAGCAGTTCTTC. It encodes CASTGGLEPNEQFF.

The chain has TRBV1 and TRBJ2-7; TRBD2, the table's D call, was not compared with the DNA. TRBV1 is flagged as a pseudogene. CDR3 size: 18 residues. The CDR3 sequence: CTSSQDFLAGGPTYEQYF. The CDR3 bases are TGCACCAGCAGCCAAGATTTCCTAGCGGGAGGCCCGACCTACGAGCAGTACTTC.

The rearrangement uses TRBV28 and TRBJ1-3; TRBD1 agrees at 7 bases. V lost 7 bases and J lost 4; bases outside the gene matches: 7. The CDR3 totals 14 residues. In germline, CDR1 is MDHEN, CDR2 SYDVKM. The CDR3 DNA is TGTGCCAGCACCAATACAGGGGACGGAAACACCATATATTTT. Its translation: CASTNTGDGNTIYF.

This chain uses TRBV28 with TRBJ1-4, with 7 nucleotides matching TRBD1. The CDR3 length is 15 residues. Germline trimming cut 2 bases from V and 3 bases from J; bases unmatched to any gene: 3. CDR1 MDHEN and CDR2 SYDVKM come from the germline V gene. Here the CDR3 reads CASSLLTGSNEKLFF. CDR3 DNA sequence: TGTGCCAGCAGTTTACTGACAGGGTCTAATGAAAAACTGTTTTTT.

This chain uses TRBV9 with TRBJ1-1; perhaps TRBD1 as D (5 bases). CDR1 SGDLS and CDR2 YYNGEE come from the germline V gene. With 0 bases removed from V and 10 bases from J, the gap between germline ends came to 16 bases. The CDR3 sequence is 14 residues long. CDR3 region: CASSVEGAQSSAFF. As DNA, the CDR3 is TGTGCCAGCAGCGTAGAAGGGGCACAATCGTCAGCTTTCTTT.

This clone appeared a single time. CDR3 protein: CASSLSKNTEAFF. The DNA of the CDR3 is TGTGCCAGCAGCTTGAGTAAGAACACTGAAGCTTTCTTT. The V gene is TRBV11-3, the J gene TRBJ1-1; no clear D gene. This CDR3 has 13 residues. Trimming removed 3 bases at V and 1 base at J, with 6 bases between. Germline values: CDR1 SGHNT, CDR2 YENEEA.

This clone has a handful of counts. The chain couples TRBV6-5 to TRBJ1-1; tentative D call: TRBD1 (6 bases). CDR1 is MNHEY, CDR2 SVGAGI, per germline. The CDR3 runs 13 residues. The V end lost 4 bases, the J end lost 10 bases, and 16 bases lay between the germline ends. The CDR3 DNA reads as TGTGCCAGCAGTTCCACCTCGACAGGTGGAGCTTTCTTT. Protein product: CASSSTSTGGAFF.

V is TRBV19 and J is TRBJ1-4; D gene ambiguous. This CDR3 has 15 residues. V shed 5 bases and J shed 6 bases, with 16 bases lying between them. Germline V gives CDR1 LNHDA, CDR2 SQIVND (reference sequence). The CDR3 region has the DNA TGTGCCAGTAGTGTTCAGTTGATAGAGGATGAAAAACTGTTTTTT. Its protein is CASSVQLIEDEKLFF.

The chain uses TRBV7-6 and TRBJ2-7; the D gene is possibly TRBD2 (7 bases). The CDR3 runs to 14 residues. The germline V gene has CDR1 SGHVS and CDR2 FNYEAQ. The V gene lost 4 bases and the J gene lost 2 bases, with 12 bases spanning the gap. The DNA of the CDR3 is TGTGCCAGCAGCTCGATGGGGGGGCCCTACGAGCAGTACTTC. This translates into CASSSMGGPYEQYF.

This chain links TRBV5-6 with TRBJ1-5; possibly TRBD1 for D (6 bases). Trimming pared 2 bases from V and 4 bases from J, leaving 7 bases between. The CDR3 covers 13 residues. Per the germline V gene, CDR1 is SGHDT and CDR2 is YYEEEE. The CDR3 here is CASSFRGNQPQHF. The CDR3, as DNA: TGTGCCAGCAGCTTCAGGGGAAATCAGCCCCAGCATTTT.

The chain joins TRBV18 to TRBJ2-5; 9 bases fit TRBD2. CDR1 is KGHSH, CDR2 LQKENI, per germline. CDR3 length: 16 residues. V lost 5 bases to trimming and J lost 2 bases; unmatched junction nucleotides: 9. The CDR3 reads CASSYSGGPPQETQYF. In nucleotides, the CDR3 is TGTGCCAGCTCATATAGCGGGGGACCCCCGCAAGAGACCCAGTACTTC. The variable domain in full, completed from reference TRBV18 and TRBJ2-5, reads NAGVMQNPRHLVRRRGQEARLRCSPMKGHSHVYWYRQLPEEGLKFMVYLQKENIIDESGMPKERFSAEFPKEGPSILRIQQVVRGDSAAYFCASSYSGGPPQETQYFGPGTRLLVL.

The V gene is TRBV5-4, the J gene TRBJ2-7, with 8 bases fitting TRBD1. CDR1 is SGHNT and CDR2 is YYREEE in the germline V gene (reference sequence). The CDR3 contains 15 residues. After removal of 4 bases from V and 2 bases from J, the junction contained 8 bases not matched to a gene. The CDR3, as DNA: TGTGCCAGCAGCCCGGACAGGGTAAGGGCCTACGAGCAGTACTTC. Translated, it gives CASSPDRVRAYEQYF.

The chain has TRBV28 and TRBJ2-7; 7 positions match TRBD2. Germline lookup yields CDR1 MDHEN and CDR2 SYDVKM. The CDR3 totals 15 residues. V trimming: 3 bases; J trimming: 5 bases; junction bases outside the gene matches: 10. The CDR3 is CASSFYSGSGNEQYF. The CDR3 bases are TGTGCCAGCAGTTTTTATTCCGGGAGCGGGAACGAGCAGTACTTC. Filled out from reference TRBV28 and TRBJ2-7, the complete variable domain reads DVKVTQSSRYLVKRTGEKVFLECVQDMDHENMFWYRQDPGLGLRLIYFSYDVKMKEKGDIPEGYSVSREKKERFSLILESASTNQTSMYLCASSFYSGSGNEQYFGPGTRLTVT.

The chain has TRBV27 and TRBJ2-7; D is perhaps TRBD1 (6 bases). Trimming pared 6 bases from V and 0 bases from J, leaving 12 bases between. There are 14 residues in the CDR3. Germline CDR1 and CDR2: MNHEY and SMNVEV (reference sequence). The CDR3 spells CASSQGQLSYEQYF. CDR3 nucleotides: TGTGCCAGCAGCCAAGGACAGCTCTCCTACGAGCAGTACTTC.

This clone was picked up a small number of times. This chain links TRBV29-1 with TRBJ2-5, with 11 bases lining up with TRBD2. This CDR3 contains 13 residues. The V gene end was trimmed by 6 bases and the J gene end by 2 bases; junction bases not matched to a gene: 2. Germline-derived CDR1 and CDR2 are SQVTM and ANQGSEA. CDR3 region: CSVRLAGQETQYF. The CDR3 DNA is TGCAGCGTGCGACTAGCGGGGCAAGAGACCCAGTACTTC.

The chain has TRBV6-6 and TRBJ1-1; 8 nucleotides agree with TRBD1. This CDR3 is built from 13 residues. CDR1 MNHNY and CDR2 SVGAGI come from the germline V gene (reference sequence). V shed 2 bases and J 11 bases; nucleotides not matched to a gene: 7. In DNA form, the CDR3 reads TGTGCCAGCAGTTACCGCGGACAGGGTAACGCTTTCTTT. Protein product: CASSYRGQGNAFF.

The chain links TRBV19 to TRBJ2-2; 7 bases match TRBD1. Germline loops: CDR1 LNHDA, CDR2 SQIVND (reference sequence). The CDR3 length is 16 residues. V lost 4 bases, J lost 4 bases, and 9 bases stayed unmatched. DNA of the CDR3: TGTGCCAGTAGTAAACCGCAGGGGGTTGGCACCGGGGAGCTGTTTTTT. It yields the protein CASSKPQGVGTGELFF.

A single count supports this clone. The chain employs TRBV4-2 and TRBJ2-3; 10 bases line up with TRBD2. Germline V lookup: CDR1 LGHNA, CDR2 YNFKEQ. The J segment lost 2 bases and the V segment lost 1 base, leaving 9 bases of the junction unmatched. The CDR3 runs to 18 residues. The CDR3 is CASSQGGPTSGHTDTQYF. CDR3 nucleotide sequence: TGTGCCAGCAGCCAAGGGGGGCCGACTAGCGGGCACACAGATACGCAGTATTTT.

This chain joins TRBV5-4 and TRBJ1-3, with D possibly being TRBD1 (5 bases). The CDR3 consists of 15 residues. Germline CDR1 SGHNT, CDR2 YYREEE (reference sequence). Trimming removed 0 bases from V and 0 bases from J, with 7 bases in between. The CDR3 is CASSLGQNSGNTIYF. DNA for the CDR3: TGTGCCAGCAGCTTGGGACAGAACTCTGGAAACACCATATATTTT.